This T cell receptor beta chain was identified in a study of blood T cell repertoires in COVID-19. The wider study: Acute-phase and convalescent COVID-19 samples originated in the United States, Italy and Spain.

The data were produced by immunoSEQ multiplex PCR, yet TCRdb's version contains in-frame clones alone and is incomplete. The data show about 190,000 clones, with approximately 81% seen just once and about 10% held by the top ten. Looked up from germline, CDR1 is SGHRS and CDR2 is YFSETQ. The CDR3 loop spans 15 amino acids. V was clipped by 0 bases and J by 6 bases; unmatched bases: 3. The gene calls are TRBV5-1 and TRBJ2-2, with TRBD2 identical over 9 bases. This sequence was found in an elderly woman with active or convalescent COVID-19. The sample taken for sequencing was peripheral blood. DNA for the CDR3: TGCGCCAGCAGCTTGGGTTTAGCGGGAGCCGGGGAGCTGTTTTTT. This gives the protein CASSLGLAGAGELFF.